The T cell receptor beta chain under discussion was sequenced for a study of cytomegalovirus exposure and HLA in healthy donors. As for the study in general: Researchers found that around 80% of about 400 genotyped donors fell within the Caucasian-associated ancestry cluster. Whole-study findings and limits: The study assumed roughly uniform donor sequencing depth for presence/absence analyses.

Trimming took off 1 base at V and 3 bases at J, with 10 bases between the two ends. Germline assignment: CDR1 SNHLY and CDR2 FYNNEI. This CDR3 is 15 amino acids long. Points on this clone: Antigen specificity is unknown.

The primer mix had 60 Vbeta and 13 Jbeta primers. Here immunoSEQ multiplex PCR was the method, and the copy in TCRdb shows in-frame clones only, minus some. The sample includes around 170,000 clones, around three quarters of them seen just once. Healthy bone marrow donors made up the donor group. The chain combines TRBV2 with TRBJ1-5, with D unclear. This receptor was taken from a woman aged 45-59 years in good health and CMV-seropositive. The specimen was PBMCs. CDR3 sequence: CASSEVGGINQPQHF. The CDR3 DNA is TGTGCCAGCAGTGAAGTAGGCGGTATCAATCAGCCCCAGCATTTT.